A selection of T cell receptor beta chains follows, all from one sample in a study of shared clonotypes between healthy human individuals. Using immunoSEQ multiplex PCR, the repertoire was profiled, and TCRdb retains in-frame clones only, with some absent. This table has around 1,000,000 clones, around 77% appearing once. Specimen: memory CD4+ T cells from PBMCs. The receptors were gathered from a man aged 18 to 29 in good health. Some clones in this sample may be carry-over from other donors' samples. Both conserved end residues are part of each CDR3. The D gene is left open where the match is weak. Only some rows state a clone size, as once, few, many or a class for expanded clones.

v_gene	abundance	d_gene	j_gene	len	CDR3nt	CDR3aa
TRBV2	.	.	TRBJ1-2	14	TGTGCCAGCAGTGGAACGGGGGCCTACTATGGCTACACCTTC	CASSGTGAYYGYTF
TRBV27	.	.	TRBJ2-2	14	TGTGCCAGCAGTCAAACCTTAAGGGCCGGGGAGCTGTTTTTT	CASSQTLRAGELFF
TRBV2	.	.	TRBJ1-1	14	TGTGCCAGCGTTAGTGATTCAGGACCTTTTGAAGCTTTCTTT	CASVSDSGPFEAFF
TRBV10-1	.	TRBD2	TRBJ2-3	15	TGCGCCAGCAGTGAGTCACTAGCGGGTACAGATACGCAGTATTTT	CASSESLAGTDTQYF
TRBV5-6	few	TRBD1	TRBJ2-7	14	TGTGCCAGCAGCCCAGGGGGCGCGGACTACGAGCAGTACTTC	CASSPGGADYEQYF
TRBV28	.	TRBD1	TRBJ2-2	15	TGTGCCAGCAGTCTCGGACAGGGGTGGTCCGGGGAGCTGTTTTTT	CASSLGQGWSGELFF
TRBV28	.	TRBD1	TRBJ2-1	15	TGTGCCAGCAGTTCCCCCGGGACAGGGAACGATGAGCAGTTCTTC	CASSSPGTGNDEQFF
TRBV10-3	.	TRBD2	TRBJ2-7	17	TGTGCCATCAGTCGGACTAGCGGGAGGGAAAGCTCCTACGAGCAGTACTTC	CAISRTSGRESSYEQYF
TRBV7-9	few	TRBD1	TRBJ1-2	13	TGTGCCAGCAACCCGACAGGGGGTATTGGCTACACCTTC	CASNPTGGIGYTF
TRBV30	.	.	TRBJ1-2	13	TGTGCCTGGAACGCCGGGACCCGTTATGGCTACACCTTC	CAWNAGTRYGYTF
TRBV25-1	.	.	TRBJ2-3	17	TGTGCCAGCAGTGATAACTGGGGTACTGCTAGCACAGATACGCAGTATTTT	CASSDNWGTASTDTQYF
TRBV18	many	TRBD2	TRBJ2-7	15	TGTGCCAGCTCACCATCGGGGCGGGAGAGCTACGAGCAGTACTTC	CASSPSGRESYEQYF
TRBV29-1	once	.	TRBJ2-1	12	TGCAGCGTTGGCTGGGGGGCGCGTGAGCAGTTCTTC	CSVGWGAREQFF
TRBV7-9	.	.	TRBJ2-2	13	TGTGCCAGCAGCGGACAACACACCGGGGAGCTGTTTTTT	CASSGQHTGELFF
TRBV6-5	.	.	TRBJ2-7	12	TGTGCCAGCAGGGCAGGGGGGTACGAGCAGTACTTC	CASRAGGYEQYF
TRBV6-6	.	TRBD1	TRBJ1-4	15	TGTGCCAGCAGTCCGACCGGGACAGGGGGTGAAAAACTGTTTTTT	CASSPTGTGGEKLFF
TRBV6-5	.	TRBD1	TRBJ1-6	15	TGTGCCAGCAGTTCCAAGACAGGGTGGGGTTCACCCCTCCACTTT	CASSSKTGWGSPLHF
TRBV7-2	once	.	TRBJ1-3	14	TGTGCCAGCAGCTTAGCGGGCTCTGGAAACACCATATATTTT	CASSLAGSGNTIYF
TRBV9	once	.	TRBJ2-6	13	TGTGCCAGCAGCGTAGGGGGGGCCAACGTCCTGACTTTC	CASSVGGANVLTF
TRBV5-1	once	TRBD1	TRBJ2-6	17	TGCGCCAGCAGCTCGACAGGGGGATCGGCTGGGGCCAACGTCCTGACTTTC	CASSSTGGSAGANVLTF
TRBV7-3	.	.	TRBJ1-1	15	TGTGCCAGCAGCTTAGGGCGGGGTTCGAACACTGAAGCTTTCTTT	CASSLGRGSNTEAFF
TRBV7-3	.	TRBD2	TRBJ2-1	16	TGTGCCAGCAGCAAAACGGGGGGAGCGTCCTACAATGAGCAGTTCTTC	CASSKTGGASYNEQFF
TRBV28	.	TRBD1	TRBJ2-1	13	TGTGCCAGTGTGCGGACAGGGGGCGATGAGCAGTTCTTC	CASVRTGGDEQFF
TRBV5-4	.	TRBD2	TRBJ2-3	17	TGTGCCAGCAGCCCGTCTCTTAGCGGGAGGGACCCAGATACGCAGTATTTT	CASSPSLSGRDPDTQYF
TRBV30	.	TRBD1	TRBJ1-1	14	TGTGCCTGGAGGGACAGGGCTTTCCTCACTGAAGCTTTCTTT	CAWRDRAFLTEAFF
TRBV9	.	.	TRBJ1-1	13	TGTGCCAGCAGCGGGCGAAGGGACACTGAAGCTTTCTTT	CASSGRRDTEAFF
TRBV28	.	.	TRBJ1-1	14	TGTGCCAGCAGTTTGCCAGGAAGGTCCGCTGAAGCTTTCTTT	CASSLPGRSAEAFF
TRBV7-3	.	TRBD2	TRBJ2-1	16	TGTGCCAGCAGCCTCCTAGCGGGAACCTCCTACAATGAGCAGTTCTTC	CASSLLAGTSYNEQFF
TRBV29-1	.	TRBD2	TRBJ2-3	17	TGCAGCGTTGAAGAAGGAGGGCTAGCGGGGGACACAGATACGCAGTATTTT	CSVEEGGLAGDTDTQYF
TRBV5-4	few	TRBD1	TRBJ1-1	16	TGTGCCAGCAGCTGGGACAGGGGGCAAAAGAACACTGAAGCTTTCTTT	CASSWDRGQKNTEAFF
TRBV9	few	.	TRBJ1-3	13	TGTGCCAGCAACGAACAGGGCGGGAACACCATATATTTT	CASNEQGGNTIYF
TRBV9	once	.	TRBJ1-1	13	TGTGCCAGCACCCAAAGTGCGAGGGGCGAAGCTTTCTTT	CASTQSARGEAFF
TRBV18	.	TRBD2	TRBJ2-3	15	TGTGCCAGCTCACTCCTAGCGGGAGGGACGGATACGCAGTATTTT	CASSLLAGGTDTQYF
TRBV5-1	.	.	TRBJ2-3	14	TGCGCCAGCATGCAGGGGACCATCACAGATACGCAGTATTTT	CASMQGTITDTQYF
TRBV7-9	.	TRBD1	TRBJ1-2	13	TGTGCCAGCAGCCTAACGGGACAGGGGTGGTACACCTTC	CASSLTGQGWYTF
TRBV7-9	.	TRBD1	TRBJ1-5	16	TGTGCCAGCAGCTTAAAAAGGGGGCGCGCAGATCAGCCCCAGCATTTT	CASSLKRGRADQPQHF
TRBV28	.	.	TRBJ2-1	17	TGTGCCAGCAGTTTATCCACAGGGATGCGCTCCTACAATGAGCAGTTCTTC	CASSLSTGMRSYNEQFF
TRBV28	.	.	TRBJ1-5	13	TGTGCCAGCAGTACAACAGGGAATCAGCCCCAGCATTTT	CASSTTGNQPQHF
TRBV4-3	.	TRBD1	TRBJ1-5	14	TGCGCCAGCAGCGCTGGACAGGAAGGACAGCCCCAGCATTTT	CASSAGQEGQPQHF
TRBV7-8	once	.	TRBJ2-5	13	TGTGCCAGCAGACCTAGGGGAGGTGAGACCCAGTACTTC	CASRPRGGETQYF
TRBV29-1	.	TRBD1	TRBJ2-7	14	TGCAGCGTTGAAGGTGGACAGGGTTCCGACGAGCAGTACTTC	CSVEGGQGSDEQYF
TRBV29-1	.	.	TRBJ2-6	13	TGCAGCGTTGAGGGGGCTGGGGCCAACGTCCTGACTTTC	CSVEGAGANVLTF
TRBV20-1	.	.	TRBJ2-5	11	TGCAGTGCTAATGGCCAAGAGACCCAGTACTTC	CSANGQETQYF
TRBV11-3	few	TRBD2	TRBJ2-3	15	TGTGCCAGCAGCTCCTCTAGCGGGAGCAGGGATACGCAGTATTTT	CASSSSSGSRDTQYF
TRBV11-2	.	TRBD2	TRBJ2-7	16	TGTGCCAGCAGCTTTTACCCCGGACTAGCGGGATACGAGCAGTACTTC	CASSFYPGLAGYEQYF
TRBV5-1	.	TRBD2	TRBJ2-5	16	TGCGCCAGCAGCGCGTCGGGACTAGCTACTCGGGGGACCCAGTACTTC	CASSASGLATRGTQYF
TRBV27	.	TRBD1	TRBJ1-4	15	TGTGCCAGCAGTTCCGGACAGGACCTTAATGAAAAACTGTTTTTT	CASSSGQDLNEKLFF
TRBV7-9	few	.	TRBJ2-4	14	TGTGCCAGCAGCCCCGCGGTAGTCAAAAACATTCAGTACTTC	CASSPAVVKNIQYF
TRBV7-9	.	TRBD1	TRBJ1-4	17	TGTGCCAGCAGCCAGGGGACAGGCCCTCTTAGGGATGAAAAACTGTTTTTT	CASSQGTGPLRDEKLFF
TRBV6-1	.	.	TRBJ2-7	13	TGTGCCAGCAGGATGGATGCTGCAGGGGAGCAGTACTTC	CASRMDAAGEQYF